Following are 19 T cell receptor beta chains from one sample sequenced in a study of vaccination and CD4 T cells after COVID-19. Sequenced with the Oncomine TCR Beta short-read assay was DNA taken from cultured CD4+ T cells. Each CDR3 protein is one row after TCRdb ran MiXCR on the PCR reads. Seen here are 7,500 to 9,000 distinct CDR3 sequences, nearly 20% observed once, and the top ten hold 21%. As for treatment: roughly 10-day PBMC culture with coronavirus spike peptide pools or control peptides (ViraFEST assay). These TCRs' antigens remain unknown. This sample comprised CD4+ T cells from blood, cultured in vitro, obtained after SARS-CoV-2 vaccination. Source of these receptors: a human donor who had recovered from COVID-19.

This clonotype was counted a few times. The rearrangement joins TRBV5-1 to TRBJ2-5; D call uncertain. This CDR3 is built from 14 residues. CDR1 is SGHRS and CDR2 is YFSETQ in the germline V gene. V was cut by 4 bases and J by 0 bases, with 10 bases left in between. CDR3 nucleotide sequence: TGCGCCAGCAGCCGCAGAGCTTACCAAGAGACCCAGTACTTC. It specifies CASSRRAYQETQYF.

About this clonotype: A much bigger clone sits one base away, suggesting this may be a read error. The chain links TRBV20-1 to TRBJ2-7; TRBD1 might be the D (6 bases). CDR1 and CDR2 from the germline V gene are DFQATT and SNEGSKA (reference sequence). The CDR3 runs to 12 residues. V lost 5 bases, J lost 6 bases, and 14 bases lay in between. As DNA, the CDR3 is TGCAGTGCTGGGACCCAGGGGTTCGAGCAGTACTTC. This sequence encodes CSAGTQGFEQYF.

This clonotype was seen a few times. The chain carries TRBV6-2 or TRBV6-3 and TRBJ1-5, with 7 positions matching TRBD1. Germline V gene data show CDR1 as MNHEY and CDR2 as SVGEGT. Losses at the gene ends were 2 bases for V and 6 bases for J; bases not matched to a gene: 4. This CDR3 region has 14 residues. Here the CDR3 DNA reads TGTGCCAGCAGTTACCCACAGGGGAGTCAGCCCCAGCATTTT. It yields the protein CASSYPQGSQPQHF.

This clonotype was seen more than once but under ten times. This chain joins TRBV11-2 and TRBJ2-3; D call uncertain. V gave up 4 bases and J gave up 8 bases, with 19 bases separating them. The CDR3 runs 15 residues. Germline loops: CDR1 SGHAT, CDR2 FQNNGV. The CDR3 reads CASSSPRGVVGTQYF. The CDR3 DNA reads as TGTGCCAGCAGCTCGCCCAGAGGAGTAGTTGGTACGCAGTATTTT.

This clonotype showed up just a few times. The chain carries TRBV28 and TRBJ2-4; 10 bases line up with TRBD1. Germline-derived CDR1 and CDR2 are MDHEN and SYDVKM. Losses at the gene ends were 4 bases for V and 3 bases for J; bases not matched to a gene: 18. The CDR3 totals 20 residues. CDR3 amino acids: CASSSHAPRDRGHFKNIQYF. For the CDR3, the DNA is TGTGCCAGCAGTTCCCATGCCCCTAGGGACAGGGGCCATTTCAAAAACATTCAGTACTTC.

The V call is TRBV28, the J call TRBJ2-6; 8 nucleotides line up with TRBD1. V lost 6 bases and J lost 2; bases outside the gene matches: 12. CDR1 is MDHEN, CDR2 SYDVKM, per germline. The CDR3 loop spans 18 amino acids. CDR3 amino acids: CASSRWTGTSTGANVLTF. DNA of the CDR3: TGTGCCAGCAGCCGATGGACAGGGACCTCTACTGGGGCCAACGTCCTGACTTTC. The entire variable domain, with the rest obtained from reference TRBV28 and TRBJ2-6, is as follows: DVKVTQSSRYLVKRTGEKVFLECVQDMDHENMFWYRQDPGLGLRLIYFSYDVKMKEKGDIPEGYSVSREKKERFSLILESASTNQTSMYLCASSRWTGTSTGANVLTFGAGSRLTVL.

This clonotype is medium-sized. J is TRBJ2-5 and V is TRBV7-2; a possible D gene is TRBD1 (5 bases). The CDR3 covers 14 residues. V shed 1 base and J shed 1 base, with 7 bases lying between them. CDR1 is SGHTA, CDR2 FQGNSA, per germline. Written as DNA, the CDR3 is TGTGCCAGCAGCTTAGGGACAATCCAAGAGACCCAGTACTTC. Translating gives CASSLGTIQETQYF.

The chain joins TRBV20-1 to TRBJ2-5; 8 bases fit TRBD2. Germline trimming cut 5 bases from V and 5 bases from J; bases unmatched to any gene: 10. The CDR3 loop spans 14 amino acids. CDR1 is DFQATT, CDR2 SNEGSKA, per germline (reference sequence). CDR3 nucleotide sequence: TGCAGTGCTCATTGGACTAGCAGTCGGGAGACCCAGTACTTC. Translated, it gives CSAHWTSSRETQYF.

This clonotype appeared a few times. The chain carries TRBV18 and TRBJ2-7, with TRBD2 matching over 8 bases. With V trimmed by 0 bases and J by 2 bases, 3 bases remained unmatched. The germline V gene encodes CDR1 KGHSH and CDR2 LQKENI. CDR3 length equals 15 residues. The CDR3 DNA reads TGTGCCAGCTCACCACCGGGACTAGGAACCTACGAGCAGTACTTC. Protein sequence: CASSPPGLGTYEQYF.

The gene calls are TRBV15 and TRBJ2-5; possible D gene TRBD1, 5 bases. Germline V gene sequence: CDR1 LNHNV, CDR2 YYDKDF (reference sequence). Trimming left V 3 bases short and J 5 bases short, with 16 bases between. The length of the CDR3 is 15 residues. The CDR3 nucleotides read TGTGCCACCAGCAGTCGGGCAGGGCTTAGGGAGACCCAGTACTTC. Amino acid sequence: CATSSRAGLRETQYF.

The chain is built from TRBV11-2 and TRBJ2-2, with unresolved D. The CDR3 contains 15 residues. The germline CDR1 and CDR2 sequences are SGHAT and FQNNGV. Between the trimmed V and J ends, which lost 2 bases and 3 bases, there was a span of 10 bases. CDR3 nucleotides: TGTGCCAGCAGCTTAACGGTCGGGTACACCGGGGAGCTGTTTTTT. Encoded protein: CASSLTVGYTGELFF.

This clonotype is deemed medium-sized. The chain combines TRBV20-1 with TRBJ1-1; the match to TRBD1 covers 10 bases. This CDR3 is 16 amino acids long. Germline CDR1 is DFQATT and CDR2 is SNEGSKA (reference sequence). V trimming: 0 bases; J trimming: 0 bases; junction bases outside the gene matches: 4. In nucleotides, the CDR3 is TGCAGTGCTAGAGATTTTGGGACAGGGGTGAACACTGAAGCTTTCTTT. Translating gives CSARDFGTGVNTEAFF.

There are a few counts of this clonotype. The chain links TRBV20-1 to TRBJ1-1; maybe TRBD1 (5 bases). Trimming left V 5 bases short and J 1 base short, with 14 bases between. This CDR3 spans 14 amino acids. CDR1 and CDR2 (germline): DFQATT, SNEGSKA (reference sequence). Written as DNA, the CDR3 is TGCAGTGCTCGACAGCCCTGGGGGAACACTGAAGCTTTCTTT. Protein product: CSARQPWGNTEAFF.

The V gene is TRBV4-1, the J gene TRBJ2-7; TRBD2 aligns across 7 bases. This CDR3 spans 16 amino acids. CDR1 and CDR2 (germline): MGHRA, YSYEKL. Losses at the gene ends were 0 bases for V and 2 bases for J; bases not matched to a gene: 7. The CDR3 bases are TGCGCCAGCAGCCAAGAAGGGGCGGGAGTCGCCTACGAGCAGTACTTC. This gives the protein CASSQEGAGVAYEQYF.

This clonotype occurred a few times. CDR3 loop: CASRGDGGRQPQHF. In nucleotides, the CDR3 is TGTGCCAGCAGGGGCGACGGGGGGCGTCAGCCCCAGCATTTT. The chain is built from TRBV6-1 and TRBJ1-5; TRBD1 might be the D (6 bases). The ends were cut back, 6 bases at V and 6 bases at J, with 15 bases in the middle. The CDR3 extends over 14 amino acids. Germline V gives CDR1 MNHNS, CDR2 SASEGT.

CDR3 sequence (DNA): TGCAGTGCTAGAGACCATTACCGGGTTGCGGAAGATGGCATGAACACTGAAGCTTTCTTT. It is translated as CSARDHYRVAEDGMNTEAFF. The chain joins TRBV20-1 to TRBJ1-1; no clear D. Germline loops: CDR1 DFQATT, CDR2 SNEGSKA (reference sequence). The CDR3 is 20 amino acids. V lost 0 bases and J lost 0, with 26 bases in between.

The chain joins TRBV6-1 to TRBJ2-1; D remains unclear. The CDR3 covers 15 residues. Trimming pared 6 bases from V and 0 bases from J, leaving 12 bases between. Looked up from germline, CDR1 is MNHNS and CDR2 is SASEGT. This chain's CDR3 is CASSLDPSSYNEQFF. In nucleotides, the CDR3 is TGTGCCAGCAGCCTGGACCCCAGCTCCTACAATGAGCAGTTCTTC.

Concerning this clonotype itself: A read error is possible here, since a much larger clone lies one base away. This chain uses TRBV20-1 with TRBJ2-1; 9 bases line up with TRBD1. Per the germline V gene, CDR1 is DFQATT and CDR2 is SNEGSKA (reference sequence). CDR3 length: 15 amino acids. J lost 3 bases, V lost 5 bases, and 8 bases had no gene match. The CDR3: CSAGGTGSVYNEQFF. The CDR3 nucleotides are TGCAGTGCTGGGGGGACAGGGTCGGTCTACAATGAGCAGTTCTTC.

This clonotype is deemed medium-sized. The chain uses TRBV20-1 and TRBJ2-3; D is ambiguous. The CDR3 length is 15 residues. Per the germline V gene, CDR1 is DFQATT and CDR2 is SNEGSKA (reference sequence). Trimming left V 0 bases short and J 1 base short, with 11 bases between. This chain's CDR3 is CSARDTLTGTDTQYF. DNA of the CDR3: TGCAGTGCTAGAGATACGTTAACTGGCACAGATACGCAGTATTTT.